This T cell receptor beta chain was found in a study of T-cell reconstitution after alpha-beta-depleted transplantation in children. Preparation of the TCRbeta library involved a method that used unique molecular identifiers. TCRdb ran MiXCR on the PCR reads and lists one entry per CDR3 protein. The table records about 690,000 distinct CDR3 sequences, approximately 15% of them present only once. Specimen: PBMCs from the stem cell graft donor, collected from the stem cell graft. The sequence was collected from a human donor who donated a stem cell graft to a child with acute myeloid leukemia.

CDR3 sequence (DNA): TGTGCCAGCATGGTCGAAAACGGGCAGAACTATGGCTACACCTTC. As protein: CASMVENGQNYGYTF. The rearrangement links TRBV6-1 to TRBJ1-2; D uncertain. The germline CDR1 and CDR2 sequences are MNHNS and SASEGT. With 7 bases removed from V and 2 bases from J, the gap between germline ends came to 17 bases. The CDR3 sequence is 15 residues long.